The 8 T cell receptor beta chains below all came from one sample that was sequenced in a study of blood T cells in healthy people across ages. A second PCR of 7 to 11 cycles used a sample-barcoded 5' primer and a J-beta primer mix. Via MiXCR, TCRdb re-called the 5' RACE reads, giving one row per CDR3 protein. The table records approximately 1.5 million distinct CDR3 sequences, around 40% of them present only once. The source material was blood. Receptor source: a young woman in good health.

The CDR3 nucleotides are TGTGCCAGCTCCCTGGTACTAGCGGTCCTGAATGAGCAGTTCTTC. Translated: CASSLVLAVLNEQFF. The chain joins TRBV18 to TRBJ2-1; 8 nucleotides match TRBD2. Looked up from germline, CDR1 is KGHSH and CDR2 is LQKENI. V was pared by 6 bases and J by 7 bases, with 11 bases of the junction left unmatched. This CDR3 spans 15 amino acids.

The count of this clonotype is one. The V and J genes are TRBV14 and TRBJ2-7; TRBD2 might be the D (5 bases). Per germline, CDR1 SGHDN and CDR2 FVKESK. V gave up 2 bases and J gave up 0 bases, with 11 bases separating them. This CDR3 comprises 15 residues. This CDR3 reads CASSQLVSGSYEQYF. As DNA, the CDR3 is TGTGCCAGCAGCCAACTCGTCAGCGGCTCCTACGAGCAGTACTTC.

This clonotype appeared a few times. The CDR3 protein is CASSSGLAQNIQYF. In nucleotides, the CDR3 is TGTGCCAGCAGCTCGGGACTAGCACAGAACATTCAGTACTTC. V and J are TRBV7-2 and TRBJ2-5; TRBD2 aligns across 9 bases. The closer fit of TRBJ2-4 to the DNA end suggests the J call may be wrong. From germline, CDR1 is SGHTA and CDR2 FQGNSA. This CDR3 region has 14 residues.

The chain has TRBV5-1 and TRBJ2-3, with 9 bases matching TRBD2. Germline V gene sequence: CDR1 SGHRS, CDR2 YFSETQ. This CDR3 comprises 15 residues. Trimming removed 2 bases from V and 6 bases from J; junction bases left unmatched: 7. CDR3: CASSFAGGPEDTQYF. CDR3 nucleotides: TGCGCCAGCAGCTTCGCGGGGGGGCCTGAGGATACGCAGTATTTT.

With regard to this clonotype: One end of the junction fails to match germline, which may point to a read error. V gene TRBV4-1 combines with J gene TRBJ1-1; TRBD1 aligns across 8 bases. The CDR3 consists of 15 residues. Germline assignment: CDR1 MGHRA and CDR2 YSYEKL. This chain's CDR3 is CASSPRGTGDTKAFF. CDR3 nucleotides: TGCGCCAGCAGCCCTCGAGGGACAGGCGACACTAAAGCTTTCTTT.

The chain employs TRBV5-1 and TRBJ2-3; TRBD1 matches 7 bases. Germline V gene data show CDR1 as SGHRS and CDR2 as YFSETQ. The CDR3 covers 14 residues. Trimming at V came to 2 bases and at J to 6 bases, leaving 6 bases not matched to a gene. In DNA form, the CDR3 reads TGCGCCAGCAGCTTATACAGGGGCGGCGATACGCAGTATTTT. Protein sequence: CASSLYRGGDTQYF. Combining the CDR3 with reference TRBV5-1 and TRBJ2-3 gives the whole variable domain KAGVTQTPRYLIKTRGQQVTLSCSPISGHRSVSWYQQTPGQGLQFLFEYFSETQRNKGNFPGRFSGRQFSNSRSEMNVSTLELGDSALYLCASSLYRGGDTQYFGPGTRLTVL.

There are a few counts of this clonotype. This chain joins TRBV12-3 or TRBV12-4 and TRBJ1-1, with D uncertain. CDR3 length equals 14 residues. The ends were cut back, 4 bases at V and 4 bases at J, with 13 bases in the middle. The CDR3 loop reads CASSSSTGVTEAFF. The CDR3 DNA reads as TGTGCCAGCAGTTCTTCCACCGGGGTCACTGAAGCTTTCTTT.

The rearrangement uses TRBV30 and TRBJ1-2; D not resolved. The CDR3 has 14 amino acids. V was cut by 1 base and J by 2 bases, with 11 bases left in between. The V gene's germline CDR1 is GTSNPN and CDR2 SVGIG (reference sequence). CDR3 amino acids: CAWSAGLWNYGYTF. CDR3 in DNA: TGTGCCTGGAGTGCTGGCTTATGGAACTATGGCTACACCTTC.